This is a list of T cell receptor beta chains from one sample in a study of T-cell reconstitution after alpha-beta-depleted transplantation in children. Via MiXCR, TCRdb re-called the PCR reads, giving one row per CDR3 protein. The sample comprises approximately 250,000 distinct CDR3 sequences, 9.7% of which are singletons, and about 5.4% rests with the top ten. Specimen: PBMCs from the stem cell graft donor, collected from the stem cell graft. These receptors were collected from a human donor who donated a stem cell graft to a child with SCID. Each CDR3 is given without its conserved first and last residue. The size of a clone is reported for some rows only, either as once, few or many, or as a class for expanded clones.

v_call	clone_size	cdr3_aa
TRBV19	many	ASSMRNYGYT
TRBV29-1	many	SVEEGETEAF
TRBV18	many	ASSPGGMGEQF
TRBV12-3/TRBV12-4	many	ASSPGHNSNQPQH
TRBV5-1	many	ASSLPGQPNQETQY
TRBV12-3/TRBV12-4	many	ASSTPGLVD
TRBV5-1	many	ASNFRTGIEGELF
TRBV7-2	many	ASSLGLQGAYGYT
TRBV7-3	NA	ASSPRGPGAPTDTQY
TRBV20-1	many	SARDRRTGQPQH
TRBV12-3/TRBV12-4	NA	ASSLAQGSGSPLH
TRBV4-3	many	ASSQLTPTTGTSSDTQY
TRBV6-2/TRBV6-3	many	ASSPTGGASHGELF
TRBV20-1	many	SAAEGGYQPQH
TRBV12-3/TRBV12-4	NA	ASSLQTWSIDEQY
TRBV20-1	many	SAKRRTLETQY